This T cell receptor beta chain emerged from a study of blood T cell repertoires in COVID-19. Study-level information: PBMCs, B-cell-depleted T cells, or T cells were the source of the cDNA or gDNA that made up the material.

The CDR3 runs 15 residues. Germline assignment: CDR1 KGHSH and CDR2 LQKENI. The ends were cut back, 3 bases at V and 4 bases at J, with 13 bases in the middle. Authors' methods: Nucleated cell counts were estimated from reference gene primer amplification. Clones were sequenced by immunoSEQ multiplex PCR, and TCRdb holds only the in-frame ones, with some missing. V, J and clone size reflect that table, while D and trimming were determined from the DNA. The sample lists 250,000 to 300,000 clones, 70% to 90% occurring once. This rearrangement joins TRBV18 to TRBJ1-5; possibly TRBD1 for D (5 bases). The sequence was collected from a woman in her 70s with acute or convalescent COVID-19. Source material: peripheral blood. CDR3 loop: CASSPAGLENQPQHF. The CDR3 DNA follows: TGTGCCAGCTCACCGGCAGGGCTAGAGAATCAGCCCCAGCATTTT.